A single sample is the source of the 26 T cell receptor beta chains below, sequenced in a study of HIV-infected children after antiretroviral therapy interruption. Unique molecular identifiers were included in an RNA-based 3' RACE TCR library. In TCRdb, the 3' RACE reads were re-called with MiXCR into one record per CDR3 protein. The sample consists of tens of thousands of distinct CDR3 sequences, roughly 4.5% of them appearing once. The treatment denotes: PENTA 11 planned treatment interruption arm or continuous ART arm. The sequences come from CD45RA+ CD4+ T cells from PBMCs, pooled from several time points, collected from a donor given antiretroviral therapy, either interrupted or continuous. Stated subset: naive CD4+ CD45RA+ CD45RO- T cells. The receptors were sampled from a pool of human donors with HIV.

This clonotype was found a few times. The rearrangement links TRBV12-3 or TRBV12-4 to TRBJ2-3; D gene unclear. CDR3 length: 11 amino acids. Trimming cost V 2 bases and J 9 bases, with 6 bases left between them. The CDR3, as DNA: TGTGCCAGCAGTTTATCAGGCACGCAGTATTTT. It yields the protein CASSLSGTQYF.

CDR3 DNA: TGTGCCACCCAGACCGGGGATACGCAGTATTTT. Amino acids: CATQTGDTQYF. The V gene is TRBV6-2 or TRBV6-3, the J gene TRBJ2-3; D not certain. This CDR3 has 11 residues. V was trimmed by 10 bases and J by 6 bases, leaving 11 bases between them. From germline, CDR1 is MNHEY and CDR2 SVGEGT.

This clonotype has ten or more counts. The chain couples TRBV7-2 to TRBJ2-7, with unresolved D. Germline V gene data show CDR1 as SGHTA and CDR2 as FQGNSA. This CDR3 region has 13 residues. The V end lost 5 bases, the J end lost 2 bases, and 10 bases lay between the germline ends. CDR3 loop: CASSPTRTYEQYF. DNA for the CDR3: TGTGCCAGCAGCCCCACCCGGACCTACGAGCAGTACTTC.

This clonotype showed up many times. The chain employs TRBV20-1 and TRBJ2-1; D is uncertain. The CDR3 has 10 residues. V was pared by 4 bases and J by 6 bases, with 4 bases between. Germline V gives CDR1 DFQATT, CDR2 SNEGSKA (reference sequence). The chain's CDR3 is CSAKLNEQFF. The CDR3, as DNA: TGCAGTGCTAAGCTCAATGAGCAGTTCTTC.

In its sample, this clonotype was seen many times. V and J are TRBV7-6 and TRBJ2-1; D is uncertain. Trimming took 5 bases from V and 6 from J, leaving 14 bases between them. CDR1 and CDR2 from the germline V gene are SGHVS and FNYEAQ. CDR3 length: 14 residues. The CDR3 loop is CASSPTGIVNEQFF. Written as DNA, the CDR3 is TGTGCCAGCAGCCCAACTGGAATTGTCAATGAGCAGTTCTTC. Full variable domain (rest looked up from reference TRBV7-6 and TRBJ2-1): GAGVSQSPRYKVTKRGQDVALRCDPISGHVSLYWYRQALGQGPEFLTYFNYEAQQDKSGLPNDRFSAERPEGSISTLTIQRTEQRDSAMYRCASSPTGIVNEQFFGPGTRLTVL.

This clonotype was counted many times. The chain uses TRBV29-1 and TRBJ2-3; D uncertain. Trimming took off 6 bases at V and 2 bases at J, with 9 bases between the two ends. The CDR3 length is 12 residues. Germline V lookup: CDR1 SQVTM, CDR2 ANQGSEA. CDR3 sequence (DNA): TGCAGCGTCATATACTACACAGATACGCAGTATTTT. Amino acid sequence: CSVIYYTDTQYF.

In this sample, this clonotype turned up many times. The chain carries TRBV7-2 and TRBJ1-2, with D unresolved. The germline gives CDR1 SGHTA, CDR2 FQGNSA. V lost 7 bases and J lost 6, with 24 bases in between. The CDR3 is 16 amino acids. The CDR3 protein is CASTSLGGYAVDGYTF. CDR3 in DNA: TGTGCCAGCACCTCGCTTGGAGGGTACGCTGTCGATGGCTACACCTTC. The full variable domain, in which reference TRBV7-2 and TRBJ1-2 provide the parts outside the CDR3, is GAGVSQSPSNKVTEKGKDVELRCDPISGHTALYWYRQSLGQGLEFLIYFQGNSAPDKSGLPSDRFSAERTGGSVSTLTIQRTQQEDSAVYLCASTSLGGYAVDGYTFGSGTRLTVV.

This clonotype has only a few counts. The chain recombines TRBV5-6 with TRBJ2-7, with TRBD2 matching over 8 bases. CDR3 length equals 14 residues. Germline V gene data show CDR1 as SGHDT and CDR2 as YYEEEE. The ends lost 7 bases at V and 3 bases at J; junction bases unmatched: 9. CDR3 residues: CASFGTSRNYEQYF. The CDR3 region has the DNA TGTGCCAGCTTCGGGACTAGTCGGAACTACGAGCAGTACTTC.

This clonotype was observed at least ten times. This chain joins TRBV20-1 and TRBJ1-5, with D unresolved. From germline, CDR1 is DFQATT and CDR2 SNEGSKA (reference sequence). The CDR3 covers 14 residues. Trimming cost V 2 bases and J 3 bases, with 11 bases left between them. The CDR3 coding sequence is TGCAGTGCTAGACCTCCGGCGTCCAATCAGCCCCAGCATTTT. Its protein product is CSARPPASNQPQHF.

V and J are TRBV5-1 and TRBJ2-4; tentatively, D is TRBD1 or TRBD2 (5 bases each). Trimming cost V 0 bases and J 1 base, with 26 bases left between them. The CDR3 spans 21 residues. Germline V gene lookup returns CDR1 SGHRS and CDR2 YFSETQ. CDR3 coding DNA: TGCGCCAGCAGCTTGGCTTTAAATTCAGGGACGGGGAATCGGGCCAAAAACATTCAGTACTTC. Amino acid sequence: CASSLALNSGTGNRAKNIQYF.

This clonotype was counted ten times or more. The V gene is TRBV28, the J gene TRBJ2-7; possible D gene TRBD2, 6 bases. The CDR3 loop spans 15 amino acids. The V gene lost 5 bases and the J gene lost 5 bases, with 19 bases spanning the gap. Germline-derived CDR1 and CDR2 are MDHEN and SYDVKM. CDR3 sequence (DNA): TGTGCCAGCAGTCTTGCTTGGGGGGTTCGGAACGAGCAGTACTTC. It codes for CASSLAWGVRNEQYF.

This clonotype was detected many times. V gene TRBV28 combines with J gene TRBJ2-7; D call uncertain. The germline V gene has CDR1 MDHEN and CDR2 SYDVKM. This CDR3 comprises 12 residues. V dropped 4 bases and J dropped 0 bases, with 4 bases sitting between them. DNA of the CDR3: TGTGCCAGCAGTTCCTACTCCTACGAGCAGTACTTC. Translated: CASSSYSYEQYF.

This clonotype was recorded many times. Mismatch with germline at one junction end may stem from a read error. The chain employs TRBV18 and TRBJ1-2; 9 nucleotides align to TRBD1. The CDR3 loop spans 17 amino acids. CDR1 KGHSH and CDR2 LQKENI come from the germline V gene. The chain's CDR3 is CASSPFIRDRANHGYTF. The CDR3 nucleotides are TGTGCCAGCTCACCATTCATCCGGGACAGGGCTAACCATGGCTACACCTTC.

This clonotype showed up many times. The chain links TRBV6-5 to TRBJ2-3; D unclear. The CDR3 runs 14 residues. Between the trimmed V and J ends, which lost 0 bases and 1 base, there was a span of 5 bases. Germline loops: CDR1 MNHEY, CDR2 SVGAGI. The CDR3 DNA sequence: TGTGCCAGCAGTTACTCCCGGCGCACAGATACGCAGTATTTT. Its protein is CASSYSRRTDTQYF.

This clonotype was picked up many times. This CDR3 is CASTPTTGRNNQPQHF. CDR3 nucleotides: TGTGCCAGCACCCCCACGACAGGGAGGAACAATCAGCCCCAGCATTTT. The V gene is TRBV28, the J gene TRBJ1-5; 7 positions agree with TRBD1. Germline V lookup: CDR1 MDHEN, CDR2 SYDVKM. Trimming removed 7 bases from V and 3 bases from J; junction bases left unmatched: 12. The CDR3 covers 16 residues.

This clonotype was detected many times. The chain is built from TRBV6-1 and TRBJ1-6, with unresolved D. From germline, CDR1 is MNHNS and CDR2 SASEGT. The CDR3 runs 17 residues. V lost 0 bases and J 0 bases, leaving 9 bases between the germline ends. CDR3 nucleotides: TGTGCCAGCAGTGAAGCGGGGAGGAGCTCCTATAATTCACCCCTCCACTTT. Translated, it gives CASSEAGRSSYNSPLHF.

By share of the sample, this clonotype is medium-sized. J is TRBJ1-2 and V is TRBV6-1, with D perhaps matching TRBD1 (6 bases). Trimming stripped 7 bases from V and 4 bases from J, with 10 bases between. This CDR3 contains 12 residues. Germline CDR1 MNHNS, CDR2 SASEGT. Written as DNA, the CDR3 is TGTGCCAGCACAGGGACATCCTATGGCTACACCTTC. Its protein product is CASTGTSYGYTF.

The sample holds many counts of this clonotype. The rearrangement joins TRBV20-1 to TRBJ2-1; 11 nucleotides align to TRBD2. This CDR3 spans 14 amino acids. Trimming took 6 bases from V and 6 from J; bases not matched to a gene: 7. CDR1 is DFQATT and CDR2 is SNEGSKA in the germline V gene (reference sequence). CDR3 nucleotide sequence: TGCAGTGCAGACACGGGACTAGCGGTCAATGAGCAGTTCTTC. Its translation is CSADTGLAVNEQFF.

The chain joins TRBV6-6 to TRBJ1-4; 7 bases are shared with TRBD1. The length of the CDR3 is 13 residues. Germline loops: CDR1 MNHNY, CDR2 SVGAGI (reference sequence). V was clipped by 6 bases and J by 8 bases; unmatched bases: 6. The DNA of the CDR3 is TGTGCCAGCAGGACAGGGTTTTTGGAAAAACTGTTTTTT. It yields the protein CASRTGFLEKLFF.

This clonotype was detected many times. J is TRBJ2-5 and V is TRBV11-3; a possible D gene is TRBD2 (6 bases). Germline V gene lookup returns CDR1 SGHNT and CDR2 YENEEA. The CDR3 is made up of 13 amino acids. Deletions cut 5 bases from V and 5 bases from J, with 12 bases between. Written as DNA, the CDR3 is TGTGCCAGCAGCCCGGGACTGAGGGAGACCCAGTACTTC. It codes for CASSPGLRETQYF.

This clonotype was recorded at least ten times. This CDR3 is CASSLRTGFGSNQPQHF. Here the CDR3 DNA reads TGTGCCAGCAGTTTAAGGACAGGCTTCGGTAGCAATCAGCCCCAGCATTTT. This chain links TRBV28 with TRBJ1-5, with 7 bases matching TRBD1. Trimming cost V 2 bases and J 0 bases; bases outside gene matches: 7. CDR1 MDHEN and CDR2 SYDVKM come from the germline V gene. The CDR3 covers 17 residues.

In its sample, this clonotype was seen many times. The V call is TRBV7-8, the J call TRBJ2-3; TRBD2 agrees at 12 bases. V lost 0 bases and J lost 5; bases outside the gene matches: 9. The CDR3 sequence is 18 residues long. Germline CDR1 and CDR2: SGHVS and FQNEAQ. CDR3 region: CASSLARASGGAIDTQYF. Written as DNA, the CDR3 is TGTGCCAGCAGCTTAGCGCGGGCTAGCGGGGGGGCGATAGATACGCAGTATTTT.

In its sample, this clonotype was seen many times. The chain uses TRBV12-3 or TRBV12-4 and TRBJ1-1; 7 bases fit TRBD1. The CDR3 length is 13 residues. With V trimmed by 6 bases and J by 10 bases, 11 bases remained unmatched. The CDR3 DNA follows: TGTGCCAGCAGCGTAGGGGACAGAGGCGGAGCTTTCTTT. Residues: CASSVGDRGGAFF.

This clonotype has ten or more counts. Here the CDR3 DNA reads TGCAGTGCGCGGACTAGCGGGGCGAACACAGATACGCAGTATTTT. This gives the protein CSARTSGANTDTQYF. The rearrangement uses TRBV20-1 and TRBJ2-3; TRBD2 aligns across 12 bases. Trimming cost V 6 bases and J 2 bases; bases outside gene matches: 6. The CDR3 is made up of 15 amino acids. CDR1 is DFQATT and CDR2 is SNEGSKA in the germline V gene (reference sequence).

The V and J genes are TRBV12-3 or TRBV12-4 and TRBJ1-2; TRBD1 matches 8 bases. The CDR3 is 11 amino acids. V shed 5 bases, J shed 8 bases, and the junction held 1 base outside the gene matches. The CDR3 sequence is CASSQGAGYTF. The CDR3 coding sequence is TGTGCCAGCAGTCAGGGGGCAGGCTACACCTTC.

This clonotype was recorded at least ten times. The chain has TRBV4-1 and TRBJ1-1; 8 nucleotides align to TRBD1. CDR1 MGHRA and CDR2 YSYEKL come from the germline V gene. The CDR3 runs to 15 residues. J lost 1 base, V lost 4 bases, and 5 bases had no gene match. For the CDR3, the DNA is TGCGCCAGCAGCCGTCTCACAGGGGGGAACACTGAAGCTTTCTTT. It yields the protein CASSRLTGGNTEAFF.